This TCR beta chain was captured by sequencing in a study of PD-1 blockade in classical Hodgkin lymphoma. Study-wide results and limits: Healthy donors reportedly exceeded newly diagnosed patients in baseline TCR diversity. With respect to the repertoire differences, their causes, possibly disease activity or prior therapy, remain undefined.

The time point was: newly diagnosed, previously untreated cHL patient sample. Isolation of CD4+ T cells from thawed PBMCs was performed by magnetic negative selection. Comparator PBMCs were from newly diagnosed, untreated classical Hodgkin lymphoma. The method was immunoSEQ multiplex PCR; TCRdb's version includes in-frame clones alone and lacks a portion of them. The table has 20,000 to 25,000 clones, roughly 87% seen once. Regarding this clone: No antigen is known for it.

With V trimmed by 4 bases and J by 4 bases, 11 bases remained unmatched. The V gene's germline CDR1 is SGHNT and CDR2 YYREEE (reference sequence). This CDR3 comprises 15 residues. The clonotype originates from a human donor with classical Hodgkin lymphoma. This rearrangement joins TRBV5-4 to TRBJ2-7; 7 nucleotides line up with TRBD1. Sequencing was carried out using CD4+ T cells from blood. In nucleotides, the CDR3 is TGTGCCAGCAGCGAACAGACAGGGTCGAAATACGAGCAGTACTTC. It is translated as CASSEQTGSKYEQYF.